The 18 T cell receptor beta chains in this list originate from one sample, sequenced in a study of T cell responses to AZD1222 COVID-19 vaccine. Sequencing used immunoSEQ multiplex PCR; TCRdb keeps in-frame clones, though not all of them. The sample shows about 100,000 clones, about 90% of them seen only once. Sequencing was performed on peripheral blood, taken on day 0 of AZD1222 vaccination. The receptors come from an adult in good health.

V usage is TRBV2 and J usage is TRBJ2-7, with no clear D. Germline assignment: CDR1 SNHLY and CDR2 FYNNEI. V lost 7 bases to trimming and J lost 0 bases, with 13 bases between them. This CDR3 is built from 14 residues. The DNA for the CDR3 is TGTGCCAGCATCTTCGGACGGAACTCCTACGAGCAGTACTTC. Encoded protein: CASIFGRNSYEQYF.

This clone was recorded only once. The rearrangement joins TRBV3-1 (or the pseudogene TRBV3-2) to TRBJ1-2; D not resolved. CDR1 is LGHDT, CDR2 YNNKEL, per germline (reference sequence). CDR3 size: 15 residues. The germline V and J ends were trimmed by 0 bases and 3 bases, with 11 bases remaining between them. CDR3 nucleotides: TGTGCCAGCAGCCAAGATCTTGTAACAGACTATGGCTACACCTTC. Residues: CASSQDLVTDYGYTF.

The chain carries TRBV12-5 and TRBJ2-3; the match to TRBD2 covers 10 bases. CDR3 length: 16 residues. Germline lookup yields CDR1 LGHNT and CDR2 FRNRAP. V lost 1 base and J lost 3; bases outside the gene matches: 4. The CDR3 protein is CASGLGAGGHTDTQYF. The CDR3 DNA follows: TGTGCTAGTGGTTTGGGAGCGGGAGGGCATACAGATACGCAGTATTTT.

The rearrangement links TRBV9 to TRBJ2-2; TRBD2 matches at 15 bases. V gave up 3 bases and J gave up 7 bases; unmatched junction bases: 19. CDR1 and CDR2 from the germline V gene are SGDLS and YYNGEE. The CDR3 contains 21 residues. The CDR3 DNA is TGTGCCAGCAGCGACCGACCAGGACATTGGACTAGCGGGAGGGCCGGCGGGGAGCTGTTTTTT. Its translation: CASSDRPGHWTSGRAGGELFF. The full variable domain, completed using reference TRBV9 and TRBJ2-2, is DSGVTQTPKHLITATGQRVTLRCSPRSGDLSVYWYQQSLDQGLQFLIQYYNGEERAKGNILERFSAQQFPDLHSELNLSSLELGDSALYFCASSDRPGHWTSGRAGGELFFGEGSRLTVL.

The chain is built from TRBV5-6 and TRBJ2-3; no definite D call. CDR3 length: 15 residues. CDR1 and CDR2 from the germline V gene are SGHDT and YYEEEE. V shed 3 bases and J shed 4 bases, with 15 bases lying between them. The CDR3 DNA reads TGTGCCAGCAGCTGGGGTAGTTTGCTTTCAGATACGCAGTATTTT. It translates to CASSWGSLLSDTQYF.

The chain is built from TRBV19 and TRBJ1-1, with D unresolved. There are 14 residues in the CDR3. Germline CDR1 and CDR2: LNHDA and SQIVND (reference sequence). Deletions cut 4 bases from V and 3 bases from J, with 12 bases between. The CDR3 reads CASSSWVSDTEAFF. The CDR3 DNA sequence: TGTGCCAGTAGTAGTTGGGTTTCGGACACTGAAGCTTTCTTT.

The CDR3 DNA reads as TGTGCCAGCAGAACTGACAGCACAGATACGCAGTATTTT. Its protein is CASRTDSTDTQYF. The rearrangement uses TRBV6-4 and TRBJ2-3; the D is unclear. The CDR3 is 13 amino acids. The V end lost 6 bases, the J end lost 0 bases, and 7 bases lay between the germline ends. Germline V gives CDR1 MRHNA, CDR2 SNTAGT.

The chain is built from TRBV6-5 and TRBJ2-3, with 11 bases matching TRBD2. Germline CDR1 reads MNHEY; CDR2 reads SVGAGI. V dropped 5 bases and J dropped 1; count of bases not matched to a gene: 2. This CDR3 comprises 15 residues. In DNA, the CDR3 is TGTGCCAGCAGTCCGGGACTAGCGGGCACAGATACGCAGTATTTT. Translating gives CASSPGLAGTDTQYF.

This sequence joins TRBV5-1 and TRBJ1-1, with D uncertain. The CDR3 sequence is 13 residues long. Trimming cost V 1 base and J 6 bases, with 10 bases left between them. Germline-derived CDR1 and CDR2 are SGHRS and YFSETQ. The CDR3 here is CASSLTAGPEAFF. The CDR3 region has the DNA TGCGCCAGCAGCTTGACGGCAGGTCCTGAAGCTTTCTTT.

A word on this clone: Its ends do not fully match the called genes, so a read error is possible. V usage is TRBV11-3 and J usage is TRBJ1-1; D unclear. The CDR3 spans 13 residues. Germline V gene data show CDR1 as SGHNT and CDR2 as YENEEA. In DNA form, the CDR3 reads TGTGCCAGCAGCTTAGGACTGACGGCTCAGGCGATCTTT. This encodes CASSLGLTAQAIF.

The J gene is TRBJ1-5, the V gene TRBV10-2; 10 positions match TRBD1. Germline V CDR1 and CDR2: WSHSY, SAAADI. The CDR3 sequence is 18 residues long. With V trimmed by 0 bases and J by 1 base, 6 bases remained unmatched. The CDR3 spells CASSESRGQGKSNQPQHF. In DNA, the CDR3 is TGCGCCAGCAGTGAGTCGCGGGGACAGGGGAAGAGCAATCAGCCCCAGCATTTT.

The CDR3 DNA reads TGTGCCAGCAGTGAAATGGGGGAGGGCCCCAATGAGCAGTTCTTC. Its translation: CASSEMGEGPNEQFF. V and J are TRBV2 and TRBJ2-1; 7 nucleotides match TRBD2. This CDR3 contains 15 residues. In germline, CDR1 is SNHLY, CDR2 FYNNEI. V was clipped by 2 bases and J by 6 bases; unmatched bases: 7.

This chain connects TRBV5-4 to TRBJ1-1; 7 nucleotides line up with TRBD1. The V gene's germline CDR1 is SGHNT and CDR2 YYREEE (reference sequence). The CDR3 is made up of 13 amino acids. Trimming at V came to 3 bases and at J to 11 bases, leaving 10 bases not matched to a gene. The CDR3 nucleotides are TGTGCCAGCAGCTGGGGGACAGACGAAACTGCTTTCTTT. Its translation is CASSWGTDETAFF.

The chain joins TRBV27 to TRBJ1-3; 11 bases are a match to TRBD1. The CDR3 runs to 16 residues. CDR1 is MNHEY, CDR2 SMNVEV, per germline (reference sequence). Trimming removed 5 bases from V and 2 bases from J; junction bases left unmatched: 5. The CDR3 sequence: CASSQGQGGTGNTIYF. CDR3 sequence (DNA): TGTGCCAGCAGTCAGGGACAGGGGGGAACTGGAAACACCATATATTTT.

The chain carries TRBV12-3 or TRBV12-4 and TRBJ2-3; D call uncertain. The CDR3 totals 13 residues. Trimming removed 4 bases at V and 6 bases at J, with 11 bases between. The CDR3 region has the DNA TGTGCCAGCAGTTATAGGGATGGGGATACGCAGTATTTT. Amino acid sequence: CASSYRDGDTQYF.

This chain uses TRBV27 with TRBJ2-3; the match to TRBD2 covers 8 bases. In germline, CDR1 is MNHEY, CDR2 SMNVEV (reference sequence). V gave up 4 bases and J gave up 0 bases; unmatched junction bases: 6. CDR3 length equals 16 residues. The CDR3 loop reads CASSSLAVYSTDTQYF. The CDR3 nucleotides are TGTGCCAGCAGTTCACTAGCGGTCTACAGCACAGATACGCAGTATTTT.

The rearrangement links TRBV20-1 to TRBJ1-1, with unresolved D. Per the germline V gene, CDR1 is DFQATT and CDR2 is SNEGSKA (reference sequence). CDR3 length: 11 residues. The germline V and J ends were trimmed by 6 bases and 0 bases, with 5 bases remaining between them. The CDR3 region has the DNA TGCAGTGCGACAATGAACACTGAAGCTTTCTTT. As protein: CSATMNTEAFF.

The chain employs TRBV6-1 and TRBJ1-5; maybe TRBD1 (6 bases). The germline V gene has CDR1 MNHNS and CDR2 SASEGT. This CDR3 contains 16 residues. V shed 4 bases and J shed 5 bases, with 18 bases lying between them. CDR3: CASSGGADRRYQPQHF. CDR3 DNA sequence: TGTGCCAGCAGTGGGGGGGCCGACAGGAGGTATCAGCCCCAGCATTTT.